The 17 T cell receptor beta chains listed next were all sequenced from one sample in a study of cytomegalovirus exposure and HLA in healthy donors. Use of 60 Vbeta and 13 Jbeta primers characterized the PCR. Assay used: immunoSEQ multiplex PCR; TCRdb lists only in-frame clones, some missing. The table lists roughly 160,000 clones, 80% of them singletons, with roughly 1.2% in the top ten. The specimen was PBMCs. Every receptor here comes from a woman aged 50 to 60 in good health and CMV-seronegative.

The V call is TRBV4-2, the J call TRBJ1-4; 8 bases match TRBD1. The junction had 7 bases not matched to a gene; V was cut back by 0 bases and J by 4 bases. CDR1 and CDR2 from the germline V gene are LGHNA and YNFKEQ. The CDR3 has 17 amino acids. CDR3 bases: TGTGCCAGCAGCCAAGACCCAGGGGGCCGGATTAATGAAAAACTGTTTTTT. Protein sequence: CASSQDPGGRINEKLFF.

The CDR3 nucleotides are TGCGCCAGCAGCTGGAGCGGGCAGAAAGAGACCCAGTACTTC. Protein product: CASSWSGQKETQYF. The genes are TRBV5-1 and TRBJ2-5; D possibly corresponds to TRBD2 (6 bases). The CDR3 consists of 14 residues. Germline V gene lookup returns CDR1 SGHRS and CDR2 YFSETQ. Trimming stripped 3 bases from V and 3 bases from J, with 12 bases between.

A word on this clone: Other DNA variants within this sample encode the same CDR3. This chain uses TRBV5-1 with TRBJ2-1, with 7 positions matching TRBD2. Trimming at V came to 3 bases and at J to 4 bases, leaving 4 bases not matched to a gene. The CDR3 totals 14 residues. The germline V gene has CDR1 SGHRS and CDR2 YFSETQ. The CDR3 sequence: CASSSSGGYNEQFF. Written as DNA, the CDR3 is TGCGCCAGCAGCTCTTCGGGAGGATACAATGAGCAGTTCTTC.

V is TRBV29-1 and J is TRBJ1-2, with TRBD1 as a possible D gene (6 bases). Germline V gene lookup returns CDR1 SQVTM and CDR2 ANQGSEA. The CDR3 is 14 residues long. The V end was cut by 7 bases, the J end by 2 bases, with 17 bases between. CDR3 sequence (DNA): TGCAGCGCCCGGACAGAAGGCGACAACTATGGCTACACCTTC. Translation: CSARTEGDNYGYTF.

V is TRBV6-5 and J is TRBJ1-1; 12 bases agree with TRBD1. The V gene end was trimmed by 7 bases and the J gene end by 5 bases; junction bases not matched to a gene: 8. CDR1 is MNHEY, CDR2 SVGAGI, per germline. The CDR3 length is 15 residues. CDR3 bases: TGTGCCAGCATCCCCGGGACAGGGGGCCAGACTGAAGCTTTCTTT. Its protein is CASIPGTGGQTEAFF.

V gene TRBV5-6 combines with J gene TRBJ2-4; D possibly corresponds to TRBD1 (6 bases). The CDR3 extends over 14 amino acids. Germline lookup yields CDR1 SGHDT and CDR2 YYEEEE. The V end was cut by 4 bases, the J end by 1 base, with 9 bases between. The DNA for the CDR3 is TGTGCCAGCAGCGATACAGGGGCCAAAAACATTCAGTACTTC. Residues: CASSDTGAKNIQYF.

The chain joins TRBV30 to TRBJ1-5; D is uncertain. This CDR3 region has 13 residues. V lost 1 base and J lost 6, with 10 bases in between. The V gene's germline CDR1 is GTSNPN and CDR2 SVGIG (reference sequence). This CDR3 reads CAWSGGIGQPQHF. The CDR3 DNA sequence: TGTGCCTGGAGTGGAGGTATAGGTCAGCCCCAGCATTTT. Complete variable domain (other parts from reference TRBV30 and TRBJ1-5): SQTIHQWPATLVQPVGSPLSLECTVEGTSNPNLYWYRQAAGRGLQLLFYSVGIGQISSEVPQNLSASRPQDRQFILSSKKLLLSDSGFYLCAWSGGIGQPQHFGDGTRLSIL.

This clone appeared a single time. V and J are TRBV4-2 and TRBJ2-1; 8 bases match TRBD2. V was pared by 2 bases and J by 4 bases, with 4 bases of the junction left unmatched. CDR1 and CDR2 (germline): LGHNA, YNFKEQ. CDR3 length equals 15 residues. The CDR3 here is CASSQPGLDYNEQFF. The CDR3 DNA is TGTGCCAGCAGCCAACCGGGACTAGATTACAATGAGCAGTTCTTC.

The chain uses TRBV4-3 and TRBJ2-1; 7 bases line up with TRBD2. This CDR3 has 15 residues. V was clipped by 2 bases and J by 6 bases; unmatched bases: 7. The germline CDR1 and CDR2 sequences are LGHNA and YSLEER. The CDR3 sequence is CASSQQPRTSNEQFF. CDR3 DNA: TGCGCCAGCAGCCAACAACCCCGGACTAGCAATGAGCAGTTCTTC.

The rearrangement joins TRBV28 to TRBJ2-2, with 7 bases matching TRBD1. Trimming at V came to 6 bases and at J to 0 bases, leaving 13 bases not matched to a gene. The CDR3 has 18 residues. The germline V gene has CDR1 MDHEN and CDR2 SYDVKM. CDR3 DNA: TGTGCCAGCAGGACAGGGAAACGATACATTACGAACACCGGGGAGCTGTTTTTT. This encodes CASRTGKRYITNTGELFF.

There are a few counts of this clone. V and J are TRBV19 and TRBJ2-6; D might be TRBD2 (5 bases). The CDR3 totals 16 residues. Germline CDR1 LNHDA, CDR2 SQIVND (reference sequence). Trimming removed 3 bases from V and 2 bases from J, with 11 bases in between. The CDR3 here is CASSIRGNAGANVLTF. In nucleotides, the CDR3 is TGTGCCAGTAGTATCCGGGGAAACGCTGGGGCCAACGTCCTGACTTTC.

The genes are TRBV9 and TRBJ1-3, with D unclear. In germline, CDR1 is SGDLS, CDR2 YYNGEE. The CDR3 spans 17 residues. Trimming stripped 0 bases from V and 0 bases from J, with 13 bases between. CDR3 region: CASSVDTVPISGNTIYF. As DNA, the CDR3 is TGTGCCAGCAGCGTAGACACAGTTCCTATCTCTGGAAACACCATATATTTT.

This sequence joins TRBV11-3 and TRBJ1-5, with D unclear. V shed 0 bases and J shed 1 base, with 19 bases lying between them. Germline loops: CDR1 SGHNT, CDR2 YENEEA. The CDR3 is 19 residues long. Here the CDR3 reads CASSLDLVRELLSNQPQHF. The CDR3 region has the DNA TGTGCCAGCAGCTTAGATCTTGTCCGGGAACTTCTGAGCAATCAGCCCCAGCATTTT. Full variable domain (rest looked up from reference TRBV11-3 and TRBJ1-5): EAGVVQSPRYKIIEKKQPVAFWCNPISGHNTLYWYLQNLGQGPELLIRYENEEAVDDSQLPKDRFSAERLKGVDSTLKIQPAELGDSAVYLCASSLDLVRELLSNQPQHFGDGTRLSIL.

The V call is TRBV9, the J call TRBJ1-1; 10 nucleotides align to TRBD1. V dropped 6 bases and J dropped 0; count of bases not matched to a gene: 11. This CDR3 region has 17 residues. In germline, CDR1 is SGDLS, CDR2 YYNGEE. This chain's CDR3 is CASTLGQGGKMNTEAFF. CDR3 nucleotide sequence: TGTGCCAGCACCCTAGGACAGGGGGGAAAAATGAACACTGAAGCTTTCTTT.

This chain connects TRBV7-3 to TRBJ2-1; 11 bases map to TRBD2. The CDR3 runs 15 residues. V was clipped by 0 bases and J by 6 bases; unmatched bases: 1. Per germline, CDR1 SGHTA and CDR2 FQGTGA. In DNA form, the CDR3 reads TGTGCCAGCAGCTTAACACTAGCGGGAGCCAATGAGCAGTTCTTC. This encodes CASSLTLAGANEQFF.

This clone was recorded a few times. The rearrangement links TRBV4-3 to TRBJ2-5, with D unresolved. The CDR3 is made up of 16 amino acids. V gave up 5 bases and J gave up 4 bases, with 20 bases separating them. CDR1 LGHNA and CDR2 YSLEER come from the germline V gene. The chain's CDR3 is CASSSRVNERGETQYF. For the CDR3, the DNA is TGCGCCAGCAGCAGCCGGGTAAACGAACGTGGAGAGACCCAGTACTTC.

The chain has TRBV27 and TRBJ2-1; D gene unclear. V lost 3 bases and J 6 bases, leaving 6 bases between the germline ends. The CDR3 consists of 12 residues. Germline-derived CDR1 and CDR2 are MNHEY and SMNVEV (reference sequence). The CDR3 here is CASSFLRNEQFF. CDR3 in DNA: TGTGCCAGCAGTTTTTTGCGCAATGAGCAGTTCTTC.